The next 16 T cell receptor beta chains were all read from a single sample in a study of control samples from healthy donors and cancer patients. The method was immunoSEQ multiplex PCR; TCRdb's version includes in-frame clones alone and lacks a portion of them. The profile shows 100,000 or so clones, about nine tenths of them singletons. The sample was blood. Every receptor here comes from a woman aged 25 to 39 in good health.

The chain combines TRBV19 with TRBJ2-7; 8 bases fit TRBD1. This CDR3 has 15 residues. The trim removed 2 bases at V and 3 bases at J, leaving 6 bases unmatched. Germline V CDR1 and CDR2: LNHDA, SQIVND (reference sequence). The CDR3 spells CASSIKGQGFYEQYF. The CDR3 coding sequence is TGTGCCAGTAGTATAAAAGGACAGGGCTTCTACGAGCAGTACTTC. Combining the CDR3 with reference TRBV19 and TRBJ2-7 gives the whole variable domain DGGITQSPKYLFRKEGQNVTLSCEQNLNHDAMYWYRQDPGQGLRLIYYSQIVNDFQKGDIAEGYSVSREKKESFPLTVTSAQKNPTAFYLCASSIKGQGFYEQYFGPGTRLTVT.

The CDR3 DNA reads as TGTGCTACGGCCCGGGTCTCAGGGGATTCACCCCTCCACTTT. Protein sequence: CATARVSGDSPLHF. The gene calls are TRBV28 and TRBJ1-6; weak D call: TRBD1 (6 bases). Germline CDR1 reads MDHEN; CDR2 reads SYDVKM. The CDR3 length is 14 residues. Looking up the rest from reference TRBV28 and TRBJ1-6 gives the full variable domain: DVKVTQSSRYLVKRTGEKVFLECVQDMDHENMFWYRQDPGLGLRLIYFSYDVKMKEKGDIPEGYSVSREKKERFSLILESASTNQTSMYLCATARVSGDSPLHFGNGTRLTVT.

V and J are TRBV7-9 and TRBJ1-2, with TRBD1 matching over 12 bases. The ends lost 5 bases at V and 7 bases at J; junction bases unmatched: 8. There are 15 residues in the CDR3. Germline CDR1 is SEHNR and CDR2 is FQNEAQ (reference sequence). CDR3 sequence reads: CASSRPGTGGGGYTF. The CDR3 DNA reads TGTGCCAGCAGCCGTCCCGGGACAGGGGGCGGTGGCTACACCTTC. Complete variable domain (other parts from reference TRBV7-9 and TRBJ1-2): DTGVSQNPRHKITKRGQNVTFRCDPISEHNRLYWYRQTLGQGPEFLTYFQNEAQLEKSRLLSDRFSAERPKGSFSTLEIQRTEQGDSAMYLCASSRPGTGGGGYTFGSGTRLTVV.

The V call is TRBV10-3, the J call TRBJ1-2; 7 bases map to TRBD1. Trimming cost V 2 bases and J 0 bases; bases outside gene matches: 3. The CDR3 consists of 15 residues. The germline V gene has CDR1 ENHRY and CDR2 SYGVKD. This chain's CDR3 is CAISETDRSNYGYTF. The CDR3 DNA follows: TGTGCCATCAGTGAGACGGACAGGTCTAACTATGGCTACACCTTC.

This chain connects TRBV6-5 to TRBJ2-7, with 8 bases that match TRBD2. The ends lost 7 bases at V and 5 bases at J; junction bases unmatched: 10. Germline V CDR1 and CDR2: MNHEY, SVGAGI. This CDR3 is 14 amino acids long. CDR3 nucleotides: TGTGCCAGCACCCCTCAGCGGGAGTTCCACGAGCAGTACTTC. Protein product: CASTPQREFHEQYF.

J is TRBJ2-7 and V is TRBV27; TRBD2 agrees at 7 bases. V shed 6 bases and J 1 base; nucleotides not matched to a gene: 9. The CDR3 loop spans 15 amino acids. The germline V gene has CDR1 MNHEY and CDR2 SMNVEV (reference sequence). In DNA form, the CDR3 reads TGTGCCAGCAGGTCCCGAGGGCGGGAGTCCTACGAGCAGTACTTC. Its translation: CASRSRGRESYEQYF.

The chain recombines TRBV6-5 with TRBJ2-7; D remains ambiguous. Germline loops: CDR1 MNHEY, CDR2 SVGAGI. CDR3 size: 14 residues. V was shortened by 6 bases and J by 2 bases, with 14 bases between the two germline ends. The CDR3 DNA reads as TGTGCCAGCAGCTGGACCGGGCCTCCCTACGAGCAGTACTTC. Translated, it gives CASSWTGPPYEQYF.

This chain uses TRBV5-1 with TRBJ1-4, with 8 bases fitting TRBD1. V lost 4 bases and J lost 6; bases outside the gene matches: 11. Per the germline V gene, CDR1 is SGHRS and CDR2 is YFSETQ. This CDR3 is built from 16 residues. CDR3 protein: CASSPGQGGWYEKLFF. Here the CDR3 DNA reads TGCGCCAGCAGCCCCGGACAGGGAGGTTGGTATGAAAAACTGTTTTTT.

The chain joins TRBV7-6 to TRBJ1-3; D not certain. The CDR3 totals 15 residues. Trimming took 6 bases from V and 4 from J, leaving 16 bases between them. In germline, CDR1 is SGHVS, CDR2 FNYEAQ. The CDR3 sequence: CASSPAGLSGNTIYF. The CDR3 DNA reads TGTGCCAGCAGTCCGGCGGGGTTGTCAGGAAACACCATATATTTT.

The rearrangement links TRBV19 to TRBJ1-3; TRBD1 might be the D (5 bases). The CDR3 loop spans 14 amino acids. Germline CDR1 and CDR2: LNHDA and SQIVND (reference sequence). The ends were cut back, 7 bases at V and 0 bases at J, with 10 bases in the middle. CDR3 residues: CASKPGISGNTIYF. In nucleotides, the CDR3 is TGTGCCAGTAAGCCAGGGATCTCTGGAAACACCATATATTTT.

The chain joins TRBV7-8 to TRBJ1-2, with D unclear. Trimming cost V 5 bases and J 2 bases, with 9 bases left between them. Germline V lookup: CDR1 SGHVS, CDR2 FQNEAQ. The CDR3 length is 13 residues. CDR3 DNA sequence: TGTGCCAGCAGCAACGATGGGAACTATGGCTACACCTTC. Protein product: CASSNDGNYGYTF. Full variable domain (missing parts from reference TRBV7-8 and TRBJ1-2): GAGVSQSPRYKVAKRGQDVALRCDPISGHVSLFWYQQALGQGPEFLTYFQNEAQLDKSGLPSDRFFAERPEGSVSTLKIQRTQQEDSAVYLCASSNDGNYGYTFGSGTRLTVV.

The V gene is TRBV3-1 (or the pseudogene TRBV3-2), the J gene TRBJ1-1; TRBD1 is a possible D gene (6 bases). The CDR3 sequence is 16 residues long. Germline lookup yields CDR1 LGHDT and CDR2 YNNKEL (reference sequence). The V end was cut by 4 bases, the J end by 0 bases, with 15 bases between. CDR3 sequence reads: CASSPTGQNMNTEAFF. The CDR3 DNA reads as TGTGCCAGCAGCCCGACGGGACAAAACATGAACACTGAAGCTTTCTTT.

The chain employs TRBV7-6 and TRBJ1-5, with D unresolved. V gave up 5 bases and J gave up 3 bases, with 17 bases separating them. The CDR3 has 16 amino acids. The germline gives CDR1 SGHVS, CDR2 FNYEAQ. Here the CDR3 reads CASSTETGPTNQPQHF. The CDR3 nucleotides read TGTGCCAGCAGCACGGAGACTGGGCCGACCAATCAGCCCCAGCATTTT.

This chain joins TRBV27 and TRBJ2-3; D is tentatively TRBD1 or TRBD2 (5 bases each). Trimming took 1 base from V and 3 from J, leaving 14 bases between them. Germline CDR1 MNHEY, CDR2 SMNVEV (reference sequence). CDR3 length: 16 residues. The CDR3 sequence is CASSLWSGAETDTQYF. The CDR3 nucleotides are TGTGCCAGCAGTTTATGGTCCGGGGCGGAGACAGATACGCAGTATTTT.

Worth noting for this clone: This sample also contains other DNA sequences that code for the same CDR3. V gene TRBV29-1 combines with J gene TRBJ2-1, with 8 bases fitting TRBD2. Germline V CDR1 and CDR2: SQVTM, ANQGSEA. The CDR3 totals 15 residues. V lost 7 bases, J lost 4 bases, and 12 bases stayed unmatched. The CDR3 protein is CSAGGGQGSYNEQFF. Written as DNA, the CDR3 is TGCAGCGCGGGGGGGGGCCAGGGGTCATACAATGAGCAGTTCTTC.

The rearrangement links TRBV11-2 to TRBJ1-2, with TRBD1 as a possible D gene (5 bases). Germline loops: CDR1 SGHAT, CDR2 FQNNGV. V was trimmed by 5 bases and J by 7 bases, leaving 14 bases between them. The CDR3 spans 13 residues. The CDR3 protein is CASSPGALSGYTF. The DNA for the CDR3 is TGTGCCAGCAGCCCCGGGGCTCTCTCTGGCTACACCTTC.